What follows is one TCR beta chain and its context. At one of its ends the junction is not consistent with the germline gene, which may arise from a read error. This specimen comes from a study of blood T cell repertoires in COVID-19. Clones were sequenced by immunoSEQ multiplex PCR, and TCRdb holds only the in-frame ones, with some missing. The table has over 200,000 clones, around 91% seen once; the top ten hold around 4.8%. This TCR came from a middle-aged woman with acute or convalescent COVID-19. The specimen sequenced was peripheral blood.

The CDR3 bases are TGTGCCAGCAGTTTAGGGGGCTCCAATGGCTACACCTTC. Translating gives CASSLGGSNGYTF. The rearrangement links TRBV11-2 to TRBJ1-2; 7 nucleotides agree with TRBD1. From germline, CDR1 is SGHAT and CDR2 FQNNGV. This CDR3 contains 13 residues.